The present TCR beta chain was sequenced within a study of PD-L1 blockade in urothelial cancer. The overall study: At 3 weeks (second dose) and 6 weeks after starting treatment, blood was analyzed. Blood yielded a median of around 150,000 T cells per sample.

Time point here: pretreatment peripheral blood. Locally advanced or metastatic urothelial carcinoma affected all patients. V lost 0 bases to trimming and J lost 4 bases, with 11 bases between them. Germline CDR1 and CDR2: SGHRS and YFSETQ. This CDR3 is 16 amino acids long. TCRdb's copy holds only in-frame clones and misses some; the assay was immunoSEQ multiplex PCR. Altogether around 82,000 clones are present, around 84% being singletons, with the ten largest covering approximately 2.1%. Sequenced material: PBMCs, taken around atezolizumab (anti-PD-L1) treatment. This receptor was obtained from a man aged 55 to 69 with urothelial cancer. The rearrangement joins TRBV5-1 to TRBJ2-6; a possible D gene is TRBD2 (6 bases). This CDR3 is CASSLESAGGANVLTF. The CDR3, as DNA: TGCGCCAGCAGCTTGGAATCGGCGGGGGGGGCCAACGTCCTGACTTTC.